The 31 T cell receptor beta chains reported below all come from one sample, sequenced in a study of control samples from healthy donors and cancer patients. Using immunoSEQ multiplex PCR, the repertoire was profiled, and TCRdb retains in-frame clones only, with some absent. The repertoire holds approximately 79,000 clones, with about 89% as singletons. Input material: blood. The receptor set was obtained from a man in his fifties or sixties in good health.

The chain couples TRBV6-2 or TRBV6-3 to TRBJ1-6; D is uncertain. CDR1 is MNHEY and CDR2 is SVGEGT in the germline V gene. V lost 4 bases and J lost 6, with 10 bases in between. The CDR3 is made up of 14 amino acids. The DNA of the CDR3 is TGTGCCAGCAGTTCAAAGGACGGTAATTCACCCCTCCACTTT. Its translation: CASSSKDGNSPLHF.

This clone showed up just once. The chain is built from TRBV12-5 and TRBJ1-1, with D perhaps matching TRBD1 (5 bases). The CDR3 spans 15 residues. V was pared by 3 bases and J by 4 bases, with 15 bases between. Germline CDR1 LGHNT, CDR2 FRNRAP. The CDR3: CASGFGFTGGTEAFF. The CDR3 DNA is TGTGCTAGTGGTTTCGGTTTCACTGGGGGCACTGAAGCTTTCTTT.

The rearrangement joins TRBV6-5 to TRBJ2-7; D might be TRBD2 (5 bases). The CDR3 is made up of 13 amino acids. Germline lookup yields CDR1 MNHEY and CDR2 SVGAGI. V lost 4 bases to trimming and J lost 4 bases, with 11 bases between them. CDR3 sequence reads: CASSSSGRYEQYF. The CDR3 coding sequence is TGTGCCAGCAGTTCAAGCGGCAGATACGAGCAGTACTTC.

V is TRBV7-6 and J is TRBJ2-2, with TRBD1 matching 8 bases. The V gene end was trimmed by 4 bases and the J gene end by 7 bases; junction bases not matched to a gene: 11. Per the germline V gene, CDR1 is SGHVS and CDR2 is FNYEAQ. The CDR3 length is 16 residues. This CDR3 is CASSSETGAVLGELFF. DNA for the CDR3: TGTGCCAGCAGCTCGGAGACAGGGGCGGTCCTCGGGGAGCTGTTTTTT.

The rearrangement uses TRBV7-2 and TRBJ2-7; 15 bases fit TRBD2. Per germline, CDR1 SGHTA and CDR2 FQGNSA. V lost 8 bases and J lost 0; bases outside the gene matches: 8. The CDR3 length is 17 residues. The chain's CDR3 is CASATGTSGGLSYEQYF. CDR3 nucleotide sequence: TGTGCCAGCGCCACCGGGACTAGCGGGGGGCTCTCCTACGAGCAGTACTTC.

The chain links TRBV18 to TRBJ1-3; D is undetermined. CDR1 and CDR2 (germline): KGHSH, LQKENI. CDR3 size: 16 residues. V was shortened by 0 bases and J by 1 base, with 10 bases between the two germline ends. The CDR3 loop reads CASSPPSIRSGNTIYF. CDR3 bases: TGTGCCAGCTCACCACCGAGTATCCGATCTGGAAACACCATATATTTT.

The rearrangement links TRBV6-4 to TRBJ1-6, with D tentatively TRBD1 (6 bases). The CDR3 has 14 residues. Trimming took off 6 bases at V and 7 bases at J, with 13 bases between the two ends. Germline V lookup: CDR1 MRHNA, CDR2 SNTAGT. CDR3 sequence reads: CASSETGGNSPLHF. In DNA form, the CDR3 reads TGTGCCAGCAGCGAGACAGGCGGGAATTCACCCCTCCACTTT.

The CDR3 here is CASSFGSVNSPLHF. The DNA of the CDR3 is TGTGCCAGCAGTTTCGGGAGTGTGAATTCACCCCTCCACTTT. The chain is built from TRBV6-2 or TRBV6-3 and TRBJ1-6; no reliable D call. Germline CDR1 is MNHEY and CDR2 is SVGEGT. With 4 bases removed from V and 7 bases from J, the gap between germline ends came to 11 bases. The CDR3 has 14 residues.

This rearrangement joins TRBV13 to TRBJ2-7; TRBD1 aligns across 10 bases. J gave up 6 bases and V 1 base, and 6 bases lay outside the gene matches. The germline V gene has CDR1 PRHDT and CDR2 FYEKMQ (reference sequence). The CDR3 contains 15 residues. The CDR3 sequence is CASSLEYRDRGEQYF. CDR3 DNA sequence: TGTGCCAGCAGCTTAGAGTACCGGGACAGGGGCGAGCAGTACTTC.

The chain links TRBV30 to TRBJ2-1; D is possibly TRBD1 (5 bases). Trimming left V 3 bases short and J 1 base short, with 16 bases between. The CDR3 covers 16 residues. Germline lookup yields CDR1 GTSNPN and CDR2 SVGIG (reference sequence). Written as DNA, the CDR3 is TGTGCCTGGAGCCCCGTAGCTAGGGGATCCTACAATGAGCAGTTCTTC. This encodes CAWSPVARGSYNEQFF.

The chain has TRBV9 and TRBJ2-3, with D maybe TRBD1 (7 bases). V was pared by 0 bases and J by 6 bases, with 17 bases between. Germline V lookup: CDR1 SGDLS, CDR2 YYNGEE. This CDR3 is built from 16 residues. The CDR3 DNA reads as TGTGCCAGCAGCGTAGGGTGGAGGGGGCAAAGGGATACGCAGTATTTT. Amino acid sequence: CASSVGWRGQRDTQYF.

The genes are TRBV11-2 and TRBJ1-2; D not resolved. Germline CDR1 is SGHAT and CDR2 is FQNNGV. V was shortened by 8 bases and J by 4 bases, with 17 bases between the two germline ends. The CDR3 has 14 residues. This chain's CDR3 is CASSESDRSYGYTF. Written as DNA, the CDR3 is TGTGCCAGCTCCGAGTCGGATAGGTCCTATGGCTACACCTTC.

The CDR3 loop reads CASSLNYESIQYF. The CDR3 coding sequence is TGTGCCAGCAGCTTAAATTACGAAAGCATTCAGTACTTC. The genes are TRBV7-2 and TRBJ2-4; no clear D gene. The CDR3 sequence is 13 residues long. CDR1 and CDR2 from the germline V gene are SGHTA and FQGNSA. V lost 2 bases and J lost 9, with 11 bases in between.

This chain connects TRBV6-5 to TRBJ1-2; maybe TRBD1 (5 bases). The V and J ends lost 5 bases and 1 base respectively, with 14 bases between them. CDR3 length: 15 residues. Germline CDR1 reads MNHEY; CDR2 reads SVGAGI. The CDR3 protein is CASSTYWDDNYGYTF. Here the CDR3 DNA reads TGTGCCAGCAGTACCTATTGGGACGATAACTATGGCTACACCTTC.

The genes are TRBV5-1 and TRBJ2-7, with unresolved D. V gave up 0 bases and J gave up 1 base, with 8 bases separating them. This CDR3 has 14 amino acids. In germline, CDR1 is SGHRS, CDR2 YFSETQ. The CDR3 loop reads CASSLVGQSYEQYF. CDR3 DNA: TGCGCCAGCAGCTTGGTCGGGCAGTCCTACGAGCAGTACTTC.

In its sample, this clone was seen a few times. The chain joins TRBV15 to TRBJ1-6; D might be TRBD1 (5 bases). The V end was cut by 2 bases, the J end by 10 bases, with 21 bases between. Germline-derived CDR1 and CDR2 are LNHNV and YYDKDF (reference sequence). The CDR3 sequence is 17 residues long. The CDR3: CATSRMWVEQGGSPLHF. In nucleotides, the CDR3 is TGTGCCACCAGCAGAATGTGGGTCGAGCAGGGAGGATCACCCCTCCACTTT.

CDR3 coding DNA: TGTGCCAGCAGTGAAATGCTAGCGGGGGGGACCGGGGAGCTGTTTTTT. It is translated as CASSEMLAGGTGELFF. This chain connects TRBV6-1 to TRBJ2-2; 12 bases are a match to TRBD2. The length of the CDR3 is 16 residues. Germline V gives CDR1 MNHNS, CDR2 SASEGT. After removal of 2 bases from V and 5 bases from J, the junction contained 3 bases not matched to a gene.

Written as DNA, the CDR3 is TGTGCCAGCAGTTACGCCCGTGCAGATTCACCCCTCCACTTT. Its protein product is CASSYARADSPLHF. V gene TRBV6-5 combines with J gene TRBJ1-6; D is unclear. The V gene lost 2 bases and the J gene lost 8 bases, with 10 bases spanning the gap. This CDR3 has 14 amino acids. Per the germline V gene, CDR1 is MNHEY and CDR2 is SVGAGI.

The chain couples TRBV10-3 to TRBJ1-2, with D possibly being TRBD1 (6 bases). The CDR3 consists of 13 residues. Germline CDR1 is ENHRY and CDR2 is SYGVKD. V dropped 11 bases and J dropped 1 base, with 14 bases sitting between them. The CDR3: CASRRQDNYGYTF. In nucleotides, the CDR3 is TGTGCCTCCCGACGACAGGATAACTATGGCTACACCTTC.

This chain joins TRBV7-9 and TRBJ1-2; 8 nucleotides line up with TRBD1. The CDR3 spans 14 residues. Germline assignment: CDR1 SEHNR and CDR2 FQNEAQ (reference sequence). Trimming cost V 5 bases and J 4 bases; bases outside gene matches: 6. The CDR3 nucleotides read TGTGCCAGCAGCCCAAGGACAGGGCGCTATGGCTACACCTTC. This gives the protein CASSPRTGRYGYTF.

V gene TRBV12-3 or TRBV12-4 combines with J gene TRBJ1-2; perhaps TRBD1 as D (5 bases). Deletions cut 4 bases from V and 3 bases from J, with 9 bases between. The CDR3 consists of 13 residues. In DNA form, the CDR3 reads TGTGCCAGCAGTTCCGGGACCGACTATGGCTACACCTTC. Translating gives CASSSGTDYGYTF.

The CDR3 spells CASSPIAGVSTDTQYF. CDR3 coding DNA: TGTGCCAGCAGTCCGATAGCGGGGGTTAGCACAGATACGCAGTATTTT. The chain uses TRBV2 and TRBJ2-3; 9 bases map to TRBD2. The V gene end was trimmed by 5 bases and the J gene end by 0 bases; junction bases not matched to a gene: 6. Per germline, CDR1 SNHLY and CDR2 FYNNEI. The CDR3 is 16 residues long.

J is TRBJ2-1 and V is TRBV7-7; perhaps TRBD1 as D (6 bases). This CDR3 region has 13 residues. CDR1 and CDR2 (germline): SSHAT, FNYEAQ (reference sequence). V lost 8 bases and J lost 6, with 14 bases in between. The CDR3 nucleotides read TGTGCCAGCTCCCGGGACACGTTCAATGAGCAGTTCTTC. The encoded protein is CASSRDTFNEQFF.

The gene calls are TRBV7-6 and TRBJ2-5, with D possibly being TRBD2 (5 bases). Germline V CDR1 and CDR2: SGHVS, FNYEAQ. The CDR3 runs to 16 residues. V was clipped by 0 bases and J by 4 bases, with 15 bases between them. Here the CDR3 reads CASSLAGFGDGETQYF. As DNA, the CDR3 is TGTGCCAGCAGCTTAGCGGGATTCGGGGATGGAGAGACCCAGTACTTC.

As DNA, the CDR3 is TGCGCCAGCAGCCAAGGCCGAGGTAGGGGGATGAACACCGGGGAGCTGTTTTTT. This codes for CASSQGRGRGMNTGELFF. J is TRBJ2-2 and V is TRBV4-3; possible D gene TRBD1, 6 bases. Trimming stripped 1 base from V and 1 base from J, with 16 bases between. CDR3 length: 18 amino acids. The germline CDR1 and CDR2 sequences are LGHNA and YSLEER.

This rearrangement joins TRBV4-2 to TRBJ2-2, with unresolved D. The V end was cut by 0 bases, the J end by 6 bases, with 5 bases between. The CDR3 runs to 13 residues. Germline lookup yields CDR1 LGHNA and CDR2 YNFKEQ. DNA of the CDR3: TGTGCCAGCAGCCAAGAGGTCCCCGGGGAGCTGTTTTTT. Protein product: CASSQEVPGELFF.

The chain employs TRBV15 and TRBJ2-7; D is ambiguous. The CDR3 is 16 amino acids. V was pared by 3 bases and J by 0 bases, with 15 bases between. CDR1 is LNHNV, CDR2 YYDKDF, per germline (reference sequence). CDR3 sequence (DNA): TGTGCCACCAGCAGGGATCCAGGCTATAGCTCCTACGAGCAGTACTTC. This translates into CATSRDPGYSSYEQYF. Full variable domain (remainder filled in from reference TRBV15 and TRBJ2-7): DAMVIQNPRYQVTQFGKPVTLSCSQTLNHNVMYWYQQKSSQAPKLLFHYYDKDFNNEADTPDNFQSRRPNTSFCFLDIRSPGLGDTAMYLCATSRDPGYSSYEQYFGPGTRLTVT.

The V call is TRBV6-2 or TRBV6-3, the J call TRBJ2-1; D is perhaps TRBD1 or TRBD2 (7 bases each). The germline V and J ends were trimmed by 5 bases and 2 bases, with 19 bases remaining between them. Germline CDR1 reads MNHEY; CDR2 reads SVGEGT. This CDR3 comprises 17 residues. CDR3 DNA sequence: TGTGCCAGCAGTCACAATCAGGGGGGGAGTCCCTACAATGAGCAGTTCTTC. Its protein is CASSHNQGGSPYNEQFF.

The CDR3 DNA sequence: TGTGCCAGCAGCGACGGGACAGGGGGTACCTACGAGCAGTACTTC. Amino acids: CASSDGTGGTYEQYF. The chain joins TRBV7-9 to TRBJ2-7; 11 bases are a match to TRBD1. The CDR3 sequence is 15 residues long. CDR1 SEHNR and CDR2 FQNEAQ come from the germline V gene (reference sequence). Trimming removed 5 bases from V and 2 bases from J; junction bases left unmatched: 5.

The rearrangement joins TRBV27 to TRBJ2-1, with 7 bases matching TRBD2. The CDR3 totals 15 residues. After removal of 2 bases from V and 3 bases from J, the junction contained 4 bases not matched to a gene. Germline loops: CDR1 MNHEY, CDR2 SMNVEV (reference sequence). CDR3 nucleotide sequence: TGTGCCAGCAGTTTACTAGCGGACATCTACAATGAGCAGTTCTTC. Encoded protein: CASSLLADIYNEQFF.

This chain joins TRBV18 and TRBJ2-5; TRBD1 aligns across 7 bases. V shed 6 bases, J shed 1 base, and the junction held 8 bases outside the gene matches. The CDR3 is made up of 15 amino acids. CDR1 and CDR2 (germline): KGHSH, LQKENI. The DNA for the CDR3 is TGTGCCAGCTCGCTACAACAGGGGACCCAAGAGACCCAGTACTTC. As protein: CASSLQQGTQETQYF. Together with reference TRBV18 and TRBJ2-5, the CDR3 gives the full variable domain: NAGVMQNPRHLVRRRGQEARLRCSPMKGHSHVYWYRQLPEEGLKFMVYLQKENIIDESGMPKERFSAEFPKEGPSILRIQQVVRGDSAAYFCASSLQQGTQETQYFGPGTRLLVL.